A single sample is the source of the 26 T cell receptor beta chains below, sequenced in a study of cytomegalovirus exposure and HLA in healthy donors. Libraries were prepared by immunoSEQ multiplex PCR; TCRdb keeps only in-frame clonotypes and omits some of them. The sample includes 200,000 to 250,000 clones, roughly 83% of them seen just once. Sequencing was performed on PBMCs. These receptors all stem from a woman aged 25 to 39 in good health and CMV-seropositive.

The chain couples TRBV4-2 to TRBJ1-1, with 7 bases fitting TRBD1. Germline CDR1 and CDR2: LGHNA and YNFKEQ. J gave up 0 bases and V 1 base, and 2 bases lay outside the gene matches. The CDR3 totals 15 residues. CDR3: CASSQGQGLNTEAFF. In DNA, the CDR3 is TGTGCCAGCAGCCAAGGACAGGGATTGAACACTGAAGCTTTCTTT.

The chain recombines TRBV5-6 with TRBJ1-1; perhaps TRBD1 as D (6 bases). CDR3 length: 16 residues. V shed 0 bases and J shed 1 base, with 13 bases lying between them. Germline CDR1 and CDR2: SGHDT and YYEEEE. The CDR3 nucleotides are TGTGCCAGCAGCTTGGCGGGACAAGGGAGGAACACTGAAGCTTTCTTT. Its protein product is CASSLAGQGRNTEAFF. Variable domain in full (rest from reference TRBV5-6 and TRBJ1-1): DAGVTQSPTHLIKTRGQQVTLRCSPKSGHDTVSWYQQALGQGPQFIFQYYEEEERQRGNFPDRFSGHQFPNYSSELNVNALLLGDSALYLCASSLAGQGRNTEAFFGQGTRLTVV.

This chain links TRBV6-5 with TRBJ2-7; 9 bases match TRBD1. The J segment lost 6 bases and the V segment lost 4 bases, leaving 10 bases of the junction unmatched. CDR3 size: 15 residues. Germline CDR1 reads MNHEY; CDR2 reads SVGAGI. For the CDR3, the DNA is TGTGCCAGCAGTTCTGCCGGGACAGGGAAAGGCGAGCAGTACTTC. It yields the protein CASSSAGTGKGEQYF.

CDR3 residues: CSARLGYEQYF. As DNA, the CDR3 is TGCAGTGCCCGACTAGGCTACGAGCAGTACTTC. The chain carries TRBV20-1 and TRBJ2-7, with a tentative D call TRBD2 (6 bases). The V gene's germline CDR1 is DFQATT and CDR2 SNEGSKA (reference sequence). CDR3 size: 11 residues. Between the trimmed V and J ends, which lost 6 bases and 3 bases, there was a span of 9 bases.

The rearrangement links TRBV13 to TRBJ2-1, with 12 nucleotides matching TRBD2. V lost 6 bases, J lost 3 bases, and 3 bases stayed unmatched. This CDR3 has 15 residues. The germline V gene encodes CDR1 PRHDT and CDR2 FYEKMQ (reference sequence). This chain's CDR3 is CASSLAGGLYNEQFF. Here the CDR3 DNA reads TGTGCCAGCAGTCTAGCGGGAGGGCTCTACAATGAGCAGTTCTTC.

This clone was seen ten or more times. In DNA form, the CDR3 reads TGTGCCAGCAGCTTACCAGCGGGAGCTTCCTACGAGCAGTACTTC. Residues: CASSLPAGASYEQYF. This sequence joins TRBV11-2 and TRBJ2-7, with TRBD2 identical over 8 bases. The CDR3 consists of 15 residues. Germline V gene sequence: CDR1 SGHAT, CDR2 FQNNGV. The junction had 4 bases not matched to a gene; V was cut back by 2 bases and J by 1 base.

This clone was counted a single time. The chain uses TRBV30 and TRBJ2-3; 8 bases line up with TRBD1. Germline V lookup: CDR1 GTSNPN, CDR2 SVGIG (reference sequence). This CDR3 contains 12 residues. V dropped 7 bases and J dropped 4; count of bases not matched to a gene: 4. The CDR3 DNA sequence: TGTGCCTTGGGACAGGACGCAGATACGCAGTATTTT. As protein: CALGQDADTQYF. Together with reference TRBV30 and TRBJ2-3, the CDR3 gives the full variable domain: SQTIHQWPATLVQPVGSPLSLECTVEGTSNPNLYWYRQAAGRGLQLLFYSVGIGQISSEVPQNLSASRPQDRQFILSSKKLLLSDSGFYLCALGQDADTQYFGPGTRLTVL.

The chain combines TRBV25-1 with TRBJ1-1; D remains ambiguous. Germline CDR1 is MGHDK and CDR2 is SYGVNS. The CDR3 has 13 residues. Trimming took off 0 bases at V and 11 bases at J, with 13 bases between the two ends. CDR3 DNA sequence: TGTGCCAGCAGTGAATATGAGGGAGTAAACGCTTTCTTT. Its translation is CASSEYEGVNAFF.

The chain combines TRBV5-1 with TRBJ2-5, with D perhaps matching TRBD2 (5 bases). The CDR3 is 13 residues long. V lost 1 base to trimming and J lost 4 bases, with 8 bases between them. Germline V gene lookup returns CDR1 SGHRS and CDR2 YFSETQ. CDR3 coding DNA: TGCGCCAGCAGCTTGACTAGTCGAGAGACCCAGTACTTC. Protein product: CASSLTSRETQYF. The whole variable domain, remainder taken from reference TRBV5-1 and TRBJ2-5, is KAGVTQTPRYLIKTRGQQVTLSCSPISGHRSVSWYQQTPGQGLQFLFEYFSETQRNKGNFPGRFSGRQFSNSRSEMNVSTLELGDSALYLCASSLTSRETQYFGPGTRLLVL.

CDR3 amino acids: CASRRSGILYEQYF. The CDR3, as DNA: TGTGCCAGCAGAAGGAGCGGGATACTGTACGAGCAGTACTTC. The rearrangement links TRBV6-5 to TRBJ2-7; TRBD2 agrees at 7 bases. CDR1 is MNHEY and CDR2 is SVGAGI in the germline V gene. V shed 6 bases and J 4 bases; nucleotides not matched to a gene: 9. The CDR3 extends over 14 amino acids.

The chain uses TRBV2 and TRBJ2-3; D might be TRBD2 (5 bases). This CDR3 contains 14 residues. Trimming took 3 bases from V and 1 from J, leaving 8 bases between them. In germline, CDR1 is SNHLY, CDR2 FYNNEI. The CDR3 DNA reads TGTGCCAGCAGTGATAGGCGGGGCACAGATACGCAGTATTTT. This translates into CASSDRRGTDTQYF.

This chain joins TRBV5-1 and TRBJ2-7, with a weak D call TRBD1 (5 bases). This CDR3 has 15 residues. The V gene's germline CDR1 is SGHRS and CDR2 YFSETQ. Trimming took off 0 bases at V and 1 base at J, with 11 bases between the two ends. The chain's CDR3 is CASSLGTGLSYEQYF. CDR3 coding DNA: TGCGCCAGCAGCTTGGGAACAGGCCTATCCTACGAGCAGTACTTC. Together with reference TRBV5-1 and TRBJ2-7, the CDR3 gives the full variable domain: KAGVTQTPRYLIKTRGQQVTLSCSPISGHRSVSWYQQTPGQGLQFLFEYFSETQRNKGNFPGRFSGRQFSNSRSEMNVSTLELGDSALYLCASSLGTGLSYEQYFGPGTRLTVT.

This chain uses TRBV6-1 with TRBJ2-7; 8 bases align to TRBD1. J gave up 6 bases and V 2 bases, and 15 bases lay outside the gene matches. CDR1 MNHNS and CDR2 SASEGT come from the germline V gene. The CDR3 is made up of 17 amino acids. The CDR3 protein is CASSENPGQVSLSEQYF. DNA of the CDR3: TGTGCCAGCAGTGAAAACCCGGGACAGGTCAGTCTCTCCGAGCAGTACTTC.

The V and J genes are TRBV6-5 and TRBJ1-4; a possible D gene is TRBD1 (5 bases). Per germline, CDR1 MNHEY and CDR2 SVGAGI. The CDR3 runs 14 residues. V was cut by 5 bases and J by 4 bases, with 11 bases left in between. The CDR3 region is CASSRDSLNEKLFF. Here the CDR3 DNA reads TGTGCCAGCAGTAGAGACAGCCTTAATGAAAAACTGTTTTTT.

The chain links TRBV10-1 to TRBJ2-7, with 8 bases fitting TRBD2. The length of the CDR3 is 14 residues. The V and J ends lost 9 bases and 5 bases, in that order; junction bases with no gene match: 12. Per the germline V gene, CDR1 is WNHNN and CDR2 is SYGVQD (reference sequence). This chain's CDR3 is CASALSGTFDEQYF. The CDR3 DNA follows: TGCGCCAGTGCTCTTAGCGGGACGTTCGACGAGCAGTACTTC.

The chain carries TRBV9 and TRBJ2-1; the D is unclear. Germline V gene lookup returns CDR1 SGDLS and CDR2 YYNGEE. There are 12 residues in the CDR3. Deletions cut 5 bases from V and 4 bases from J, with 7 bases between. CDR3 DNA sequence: TGTGCCAGCAGGGGAAGTTACAATGAGCAGTTCTTC. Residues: CASRGSYNEQFF.

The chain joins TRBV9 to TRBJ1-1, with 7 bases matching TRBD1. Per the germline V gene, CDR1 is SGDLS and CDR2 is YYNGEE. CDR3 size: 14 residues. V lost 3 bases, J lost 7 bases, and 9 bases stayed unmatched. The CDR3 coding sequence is TGTGCCAGCAGCGCCCCCGGAACAGGGGATGAAGCTTTCTTT. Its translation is CASSAPGTGDEAFF.

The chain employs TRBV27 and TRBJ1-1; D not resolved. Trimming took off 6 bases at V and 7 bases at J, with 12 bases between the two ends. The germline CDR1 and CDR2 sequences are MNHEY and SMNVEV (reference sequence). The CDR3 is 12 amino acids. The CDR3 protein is CASSQGAGEAFF. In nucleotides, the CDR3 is TGTGCCAGCAGCCAAGGAGCCGGTGAAGCTTTCTTT.

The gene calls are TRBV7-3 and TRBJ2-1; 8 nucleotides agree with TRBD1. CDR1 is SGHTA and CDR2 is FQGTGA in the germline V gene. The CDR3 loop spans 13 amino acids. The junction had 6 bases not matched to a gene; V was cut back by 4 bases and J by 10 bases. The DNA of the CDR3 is TGTGCCAGCAGCTCGGGACAGGTAGAGGAGCAGTTCTTC. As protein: CASSSGQVEEQFF. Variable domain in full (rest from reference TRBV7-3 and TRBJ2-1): GAGVSQTPSNKVTEKGKYVELRCDPISGHTALYWYRQSLGQGPEFLIYFQGTGAADDSGLPNDRFFAVRPEGSVSTLKIQRTERGDSAVYLCASSSGQVEEQFFGPGTRLTVL.

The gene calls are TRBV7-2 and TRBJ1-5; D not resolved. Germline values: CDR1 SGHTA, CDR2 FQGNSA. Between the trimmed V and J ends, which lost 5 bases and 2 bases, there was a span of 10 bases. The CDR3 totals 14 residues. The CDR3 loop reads CASSPDGGNQPQHF. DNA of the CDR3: TGTGCCAGCAGCCCGGACGGGGGCAATCAGCCCCAGCATTTT.

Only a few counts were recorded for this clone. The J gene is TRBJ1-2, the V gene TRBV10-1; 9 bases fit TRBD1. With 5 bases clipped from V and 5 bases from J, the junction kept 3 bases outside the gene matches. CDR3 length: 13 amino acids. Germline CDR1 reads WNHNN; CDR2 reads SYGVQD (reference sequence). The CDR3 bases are TGCGCCAGCAGTCCGGGACAGGGATATGGCTACACCTTC. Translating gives CASSPGQGYGYTF.

This chain's CDR3 is CASSLGLGEQFF. In DNA form, the CDR3 reads TGTGCCAGCAGTTTGGGTTTGGGTGAGCAGTTCTTC. This chain uses TRBV27 with TRBJ2-1; D gene unclear. The CDR3 covers 12 residues. From germline, CDR1 is MNHEY and CDR2 SMNVEV (reference sequence). The germline V and J ends were trimmed by 3 bases and 9 bases, with 9 bases remaining between them.

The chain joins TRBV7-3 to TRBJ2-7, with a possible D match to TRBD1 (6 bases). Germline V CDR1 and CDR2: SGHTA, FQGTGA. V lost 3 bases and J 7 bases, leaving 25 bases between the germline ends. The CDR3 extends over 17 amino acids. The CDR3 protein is CASSFSTVRDKGNEQYF. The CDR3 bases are TGTGCCAGCAGCTTTAGTACCGTCCGGGACAAGGGGAATGAGCAGTACTTC. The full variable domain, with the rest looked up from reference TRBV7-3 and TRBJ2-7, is GAGVSQTPSNKVTEKGKYVELRCDPISGHTALYWYRQSLGQGPEFLIYFQGTGAADDSGLPNDRFFAVRPEGSVSTLKIQRTERGDSAVYLCASSFSTVRDKGNEQYFGPGTRLTVT.

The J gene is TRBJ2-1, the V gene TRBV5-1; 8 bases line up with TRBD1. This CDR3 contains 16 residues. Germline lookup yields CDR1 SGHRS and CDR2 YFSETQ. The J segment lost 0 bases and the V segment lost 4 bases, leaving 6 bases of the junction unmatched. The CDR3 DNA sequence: TGCGCCAGCAGCATAGGACAGGGCTCCTCCTACAATGAGCAGTTCTTC. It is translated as CASSIGQGSSYNEQFF.

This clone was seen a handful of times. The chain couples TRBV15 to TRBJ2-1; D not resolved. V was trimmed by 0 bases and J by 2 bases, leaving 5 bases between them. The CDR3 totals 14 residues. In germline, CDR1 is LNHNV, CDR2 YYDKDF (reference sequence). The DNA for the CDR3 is TGTGCCACCAGCAGAGACGGACCCTACAATGAGCAGTTCTTC. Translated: CATSRDGPYNEQFF.

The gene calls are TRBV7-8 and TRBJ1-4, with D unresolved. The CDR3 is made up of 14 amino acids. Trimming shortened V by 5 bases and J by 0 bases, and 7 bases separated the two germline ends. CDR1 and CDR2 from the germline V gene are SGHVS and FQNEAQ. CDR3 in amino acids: CASSPTATNEKLFF. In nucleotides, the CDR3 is TGTGCCAGCAGCCCTACAGCAACTAATGAAAAACTGTTTTTT. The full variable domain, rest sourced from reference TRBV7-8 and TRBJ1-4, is GAGVSQSPRYKVAKRGQDVALRCDPISGHVSLFWYQQALGQGPEFLTYFQNEAQLDKSGLPSDRFFAERPEGSVSTLKIQRTQQEDSAVYLCASSPTATNEKLFFGSGTQLSVL.